Presented here are 26 T cell receptor beta chains from one specimen sequenced in a study of cytomegalovirus exposure and HLA in healthy donors. Vbeta (60) and Jbeta (13) primers were used in the PCR. The method was immunoSEQ multiplex PCR; TCRdb's version includes in-frame clones alone and lacks a portion of them. The sample lists about 170,000 clones, approximately 72% occurring once. Sample: PBMCs. The receptors derive from a man aged 35 to 55 in good health and CMV-seropositive.

This clone was counted between two and nine times. This chain links TRBV13 with TRBJ2-7; D is perhaps TRBD2 (6 bases). Per the germline V gene, CDR1 is PRHDT and CDR2 is FYEKMQ (reference sequence). The CDR3 totals 14 residues. Trimming took off 5 bases at V and 2 bases at J, with 13 bases between the two ends. The CDR3 spells CASSQTSRAYEQYF. As DNA, the CDR3 is TGTGCCAGCAGCCAGACTAGTAGGGCCTACGAGCAGTACTTC. Full variable domain (missing parts from reference TRBV13 and TRBJ2-7): AAGVIQSPRHLIKEKRETATLKCYPIPRHDTVYWYQQGPGQDPQFLISFYEKMQSDKGSIPDRFSAQQFSDYHSELNMSSLELGDSALYFCASSQTSRAYEQYFGPGTRLTVT.

The chain recombines TRBV30 with TRBJ1-3, with TRBD1 as a possible D gene (6 bases). The CDR3 is made up of 17 amino acids. Germline lookup yields CDR1 GTSNPN and CDR2 SVGIG (reference sequence). V was cut by 5 bases and J by 3 bases, with 23 bases left in between. The CDR3 reads CAWGPPQGRTYGNTIYF. The CDR3 DNA reads as TGTGCCTGGGGCCCCCCACAGGGCCGGACTTATGGAAACACCATATATTTT.

The rearrangement links TRBV10-3 to TRBJ2-5, with 8 bases identical to TRBD1. The DNA end lines up better with TRBJ2-7; the J call may be wrong. Germline V gene lookup returns CDR1 ENHRY and CDR2 SYGVKD. The CDR3 loop spans 15 amino acids. CDR3 residues: CAISEFGQGKNEQYF. In nucleotides, the CDR3 is TGTGCCATCAGTGAGTTCGGACAGGGAAAGAACGAGCAGTACTTC.

This chain uses TRBV11-1 with TRBJ2-5; TRBD1 matches at 10 bases. CDR1 SGHAT and CDR2 FQDESV come from the germline V gene (reference sequence). The length of the CDR3 is 13 residues. The ends lost 5 bases at V and 9 bases at J; junction bases unmatched: 6. The CDR3: CASSQRQGAAQYF. CDR3 in DNA: TGTGCCAGCAGCCAGCGACAGGGGGCGGCCCAGTACTTC.

This chain links TRBV12-5 with TRBJ2-3; possibly TRBD1 for D (6 bases). The germline V gene has CDR1 LGHNT and CDR2 FRNRAP. CDR3 size: 13 residues. Deletions cut 6 bases from V and 5 bases from J, with 12 bases between. The CDR3 spells CASGLGGQDTQYF. The CDR3 DNA follows: TGTGCTAGTGGCCTTGGGGGACAAGATACGCAGTATTTT.

The chain uses TRBV5-6 and TRBJ2-3; 8 bases align to TRBD2. Trimming cost V 0 bases and J 0 bases; bases outside gene matches: 3. In germline, CDR1 is SGHDT, CDR2 YYEEEE. This CDR3 region has 16 residues. The CDR3 is CASSLGSGASTDTQYF. CDR3 DNA sequence: TGTGCCAGCAGCTTGGGTAGCGGGGCTAGCACAGATACGCAGTATTTT. Using reference TRBV5-6 and TRBJ2-3 for the parts outside the CDR3, the full variable domain is DAGVTQSPTHLIKTRGQQVTLRCSPKSGHDTVSWYQQALGQGPQFIFQYYEEEERQRGNFPDRFSGHQFPNYSSELNVNALLLGDSALYLCASSLGSGASTDTQYFGPGTRLTVL.

This rearrangement joins TRBV9 to TRBJ1-6; 7 positions match TRBD1. The CDR3 is made up of 16 amino acids. V dropped 0 bases and J dropped 9; count of bases not matched to a gene: 9. The germline V gene encodes CDR1 SGDLS and CDR2 YYNGEE. The CDR3 sequence: CASSVGGGGVGSPLHF. The CDR3 coding sequence is TGTGCCAGCAGCGTAGGAGGGGGCGGAGTGGGTTCACCCCTCCACTTT.

The chain uses TRBV2 and TRBJ2-1, with no clear D. Germline CDR1 reads SNHLY; CDR2 reads FYNNEI. The CDR3 has 13 amino acids. With 5 bases removed from V and 9 bases from J, the gap between germline ends came to 14 bases. As DNA, the CDR3 is TGTGCCAGCAGTCAAACCTCGCGTTTTGAGCAGTTCTTC. Translation: CASSQTSRFEQFF. The full variable domain, completed using reference TRBV2 and TRBJ2-1, is EPEVTQTPSHQVTQMGQEVILRCVPISNHLYFYWYRQILGQKVEFLVSFYNNEISEKSEIFDDQFSVERPDGSNFTLKIRSTKLEDSAMYFCASSQTSRFEQFFGPGTRLTVL.

The V gene is TRBV5-4, the J gene TRBJ1-1; TRBD1 might be the D (5 bases). The germline V and J ends were trimmed by 1 base and 7 bases, with 17 bases remaining between them. The CDR3 covers 15 residues. Per germline, CDR1 SGHNT and CDR2 YYREEE (reference sequence). The CDR3 nucleotides are TGTGCCAGCAGCTTGATGGGGGGGGAAAGGATTGAAGCTTTCTTT. Its translation: CASSLMGGERIEAFF.

The V and J genes are TRBV28 and TRBJ2-7; 10 bases map to TRBD1. The junction had 1 base not matched to a gene; V was cut back by 3 bases and J by 5 bases. This CDR3 has 13 residues. Germline values: CDR1 MDHEN, CDR2 SYDVKM. CDR3 in amino acids: CASSFGQGDEQYF. CDR3 bases: TGTGCCAGCAGTTTTGGACAGGGGGACGAGCAGTACTTC.

The chain employs TRBV7-8 and TRBJ2-3, with a possible D match to TRBD2 (6 bases). Germline CDR1 SGHVS, CDR2 FQNEAQ. The CDR3 contains 15 residues. Deletions cut 5 bases from V and 1 base from J, with 13 bases between. The CDR3 loop reads CASSAGQARTDTQYF. The CDR3 nucleotides are TGTGCCAGCAGCGCGGGGCAGGCACGCACAGATACGCAGTATTTT. Looking up the rest from reference TRBV7-8 and TRBJ2-3 gives the full variable domain: GAGVSQSPRYKVAKRGQDVALRCDPISGHVSLFWYQQALGQGPEFLTYFQNEAQLDKSGLPSDRFFAERPEGSVSTLKIQRTQQEDSAVYLCASSAGQARTDTQYFGPGTRLTVL.

This clone was seen only a few times. The rearrangement joins TRBV6-6 to TRBJ1-2; 9 bases agree with TRBD1. The CDR3 has 14 amino acids. The V gene's germline CDR1 is MNHNY and CDR2 SVGAGI (reference sequence). Trimming took 6 bases from V and 7 from J; bases not matched to a gene: 9. The CDR3: CASREGDRESGYTF. For the CDR3, the DNA is TGTGCCAGCAGGGAAGGGGACAGGGAGTCTGGCTACACCTTC.

The rearrangement links TRBV6-5 to TRBJ2-2, with D perhaps TRBD2 (5 bases). CDR1 and CDR2 (germline): MNHEY, SVGAGI. The CDR3 is made up of 13 amino acids. The V end lost 5 bases, the J end lost 7 bases, and 11 bases lay between the germline ends. CDR3 protein: CASSERGSGELFF. CDR3 coding DNA: TGTGCCAGCAGTGAAAGAGGGAGCGGGGAGCTGTTTTTT.

The rearrangement joins TRBV2 to TRBJ2-2; TRBD1 matches 7 bases. The ends lost 7 bases at V and 4 bases at J; junction bases unmatched: 6. The germline V gene has CDR1 SNHLY and CDR2 FYNNEI. CDR3 size: 14 residues. CDR3 sequence reads: CASIIDRVTGELFF. CDR3 sequence (DNA): TGTGCCAGCATAATCGACAGGGTCACCGGGGAGCTGTTTTTT.

This clone is a singleton in its sample. The rearrangement links TRBV6-6 to TRBJ1-5; no firm D call. The CDR3 is 12 residues long. CDR1 is MNHNY, CDR2 SVGAGI, per germline (reference sequence). Trimming removed 5 bases from V and 4 bases from J, with 6 bases in between. The CDR3 coding sequence is TGTGCCAGCAGTGCCCAGAATCAGCCCCAGCATTTT. Encoded protein: CASSAQNQPQHF.

Notes on this clone: The junction and the germline gene differ at one end; a read error may be behind it. The V gene is TRBV4-1, the J gene TRBJ1-1, with 8 bases fitting TRBD1. This CDR3 contains 15 residues. Germline-derived CDR1 and CDR2 are MGHRA and YSYEKL. The CDR3 region has the DNA TGCGCCAGCAGCCAAGACCGGACAGGGAACCCTGAAGCTTTCTTT. Amino acids: CASSQDRTGNPEAFF.

This chain connects TRBV10-1 to TRBJ1-6; 8 bases are shared with TRBD1. V gave up 5 bases and J gave up 7 bases; unmatched junction bases: 10. The germline V gene has CDR1 WNHNN and CDR2 SYGVQD (reference sequence). The CDR3 extends over 16 amino acids. DNA of the CDR3: TGCGCCAGCAGTTATGGCAGGGGGCTTAGAAATTCACCCCTCCACTTT. Its protein product is CASSYGRGLRNSPLHF.

The table lists this clone with a few counts. The chain carries TRBV21-1 and TRBJ1-2. TRBV21-1 is termed a pseudogene. CDR3 size: 14 residues. This CDR3 is CASLNGGLGDGYTF. The CDR3, as DNA: TGTGCCAGCTTAAACGGAGGGCTGGGGGATGGCTACACCTTC.

The V call is TRBV10-3, the J call TRBJ1-6; no definite D call. V was trimmed by 0 bases and J by 9 bases, leaving 6 bases between them. The V gene's germline CDR1 is ENHRY and CDR2 SYGVKD. The length of the CDR3 is 13 residues. CDR3 coding DNA: TGTGCCATCAGTGAGTCTATGAGTTCACCCCTCCACTTT. It codes for CAISESMSSPLHF.

The CDR3 is CASSYSYRNEQFF. The CDR3 bases are TGTGCCAGCAGTTACTCCTACCGCAATGAGCAGTTCTTC. The J gene is TRBJ2-1, the V gene TRBV6-5; D call uncertain. The germline CDR1 and CDR2 sequences are MNHEY and SVGAGI. This CDR3 spans 13 amino acids. Trimming stripped 0 bases from V and 6 bases from J, with 6 bases between.

The V gene is TRBV7-8, the J gene TRBJ1-6, with D tentatively TRBD1 (5 bases). Germline V lookup: CDR1 SGHVS, CDR2 FQNEAQ. There are 14 residues in the CDR3. V lost 2 bases and J 7 bases, leaving 9 bases between the germline ends. The chain's CDR3 is CASSLTDKNSPLHF. DNA for the CDR3: TGTGCCAGCAGCTTAACGGACAAAAATTCACCCCTCCACTTT.

This chain joins TRBV5-5 and TRBJ1-1; D is uncertain. CDR1 and CDR2 from the germline V gene are SGHKS and YYEKEE (reference sequence). The CDR3 runs 14 residues. Trimming took 0 bases from V and 0 from J, leaving 6 bases between them. CDR3 DNA: TGTGCCAGCAGCTTGGAACAGCTGAACACTGAAGCTTTCTTT. It is translated as CASSLEQLNTEAFF. Based on the CDR3 plus reference TRBV5-5 and TRBJ1-1, the full variable domain is DAGVTQSPTHLIKTRGQQVTLRCSPISGHKSVSWYQQVLGQGPQFIFQYYEKEERGRGNFPDRFSARQFPNYSSELNVNALLLGDSALYLCASSLEQLNTEAFFGQGTRLTVV.

The chain is built from TRBV6-1 and TRBJ1-1; D gene ambiguous. The CDR3 has 13 residues. V lost 4 bases and J 1 base, leaving 7 bases between the germline ends. Germline CDR1 and CDR2: MNHNS and SASEGT. DNA for the CDR3: TGTGCCAGCAGTGTGATAGAGAACACTGAAGCTTTCTTT. Protein sequence: CASSVIENTEAFF.

The chain recombines TRBV2 with TRBJ2-3, with 9 bases identical to TRBD1. This CDR3 region has 13 residues. Losses at the gene ends were 6 bases for V and 4 bases for J; bases not matched to a gene: 2. Germline V gene lookup returns CDR1 SNHLY and CDR2 FYNNEI. CDR3 sequence: CASSRQGADTQYF. The CDR3 DNA follows: TGTGCCAGCAGCAGACAGGGGGCAGATACGCAGTATTTT.

This clone was found a few times. The J gene is TRBJ2-7, the V gene TRBV11-3, with D possibly being TRBD1 (6 bases). Germline V gene sequence: CDR1 SGHNT, CDR2 YENEEA. This CDR3 spans 13 amino acids. The V and J ends lost 5 bases and 3 bases respectively, with 11 bases between them. CDR3 loop: CASSKTGFYEQYF. The CDR3 coding sequence is TGTGCCAGCAGCAAGACAGGTTTCTACGAGCAGTACTTC.

The chain joins TRBV5-1 to TRBJ1-1; 10 positions agree with TRBD1. CDR1 is SGHRS, CDR2 YFSETQ, per germline. The J segment lost 3 bases and the V segment lost 3 bases, leaving 8 bases of the junction unmatched. The CDR3 length is 16 residues. CDR3 bases: TGCGCCAGCAGCTACGGGACAGGGGTATTGGACACTGAAGCTTTCTTT. This translates into CASSYGTGVLDTEAFF.